This T cell receptor beta chain appears in the sequencing data of a study of T cell responses to AZD1222 COVID-19 vaccine. Notes on the study in general: Clonal diversity may have been underestimated, and the donors were mostly white British, with more females than males.

Trimming removed 0 bases from V and 7 bases from J; junction bases left unmatched: 6. From germline, CDR1 is SGHAT and CDR2 FQNNGV. This CDR3 spans 15 amino acids. As regards this clone: Its antigen is as yet unknown.

Only in-frame clones appear in the TCRdb table, and some are missing; sequencing was by immunoSEQ multiplex PCR. The table records approximately 84,000 clones, roughly nine tenths of them present only once. The sequencing used peripheral blood, collected on day 0 of AZD1222 vaccination. The gene calls are TRBV11-2 and TRBJ2-7; 10 bases map to TRBD2. This receptor was obtained from an adult in good health. CDR3 loop: CASSLEDSGRIEQYF. CDR3 sequence (DNA): TGTGCCAGCAGCTTAGAAGATAGCGGGAGGATTGAGCAGTACTTC.